The source of this T cell receptor (beta chain) is a study of T-cell memory formation after mild COVID-19. Study at large: TCR clusters showed largely donor specificity.

V shed 2 bases and J 5 bases; nucleotides not matched to a gene: 6. Germline CDR1 SQVTM, CDR2 ANQGSEA. The CDR3 consists of 14 residues. Constant-segment-primed 5'RACE gave TCR alpha and TCR beta cDNA libraries with sample barcodes and UMIs. TCRdb reprocessed the 5' RACE reads via MiXCR and lists one record per CDR3 protein. This sample has about 170,000 distinct CDR3 sequences, with 10% to 15% found just once. General study findings and limits: Confirmation of SARS-CoV-2 specificity was lacking for second-wave clones peaking day 37.

About this clonotype: Its specificity is unknown.

The sequence derives from a man younger than 35 who had mild COVID-19 (a few samples of this study predate the infection). Cell type and time point are not known. Source material: PBMCs or a T cell subset sorted from them (not recorded which). The chain couples TRBV29-1 to TRBJ2-3, with 8 bases matching TRBD2. CDR3 bases: TGCAGCGTTGAAAAGAGCGGGGGAAGAGATACGCAGTATTTT. This encodes CSVEKSGGRDTQYF.